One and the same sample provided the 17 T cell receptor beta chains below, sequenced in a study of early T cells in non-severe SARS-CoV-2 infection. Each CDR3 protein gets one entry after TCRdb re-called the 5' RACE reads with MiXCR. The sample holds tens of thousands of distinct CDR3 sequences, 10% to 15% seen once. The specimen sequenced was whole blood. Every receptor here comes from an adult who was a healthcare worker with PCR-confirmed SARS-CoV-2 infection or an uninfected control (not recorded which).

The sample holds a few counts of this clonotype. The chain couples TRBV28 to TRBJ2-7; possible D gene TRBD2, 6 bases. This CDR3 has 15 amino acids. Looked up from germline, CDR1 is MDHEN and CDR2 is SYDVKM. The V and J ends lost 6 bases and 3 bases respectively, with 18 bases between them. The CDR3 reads CASSSSGPSFYEQYF. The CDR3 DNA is TGTGCCAGCAGCAGTAGCGGTCCGTCGTTCTACGAGCAGTACTTC.

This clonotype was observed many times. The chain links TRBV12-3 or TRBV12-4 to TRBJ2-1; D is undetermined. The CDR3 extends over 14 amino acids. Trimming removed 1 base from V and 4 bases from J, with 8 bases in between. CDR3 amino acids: CASSLGGVYNEQFF. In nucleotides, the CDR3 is TGTGCCAGCAGTTTAGGTGGAGTTTACAATGAGCAGTTCTTC.

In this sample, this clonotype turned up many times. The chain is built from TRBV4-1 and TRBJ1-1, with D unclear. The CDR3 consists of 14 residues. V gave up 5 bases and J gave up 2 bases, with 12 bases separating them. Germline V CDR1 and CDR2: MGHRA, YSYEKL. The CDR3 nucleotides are TGCGCCAGCAGCATCCGGACGGGTAACACTGAAGCTTTCTTT. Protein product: CASSIRTGNTEAFF.

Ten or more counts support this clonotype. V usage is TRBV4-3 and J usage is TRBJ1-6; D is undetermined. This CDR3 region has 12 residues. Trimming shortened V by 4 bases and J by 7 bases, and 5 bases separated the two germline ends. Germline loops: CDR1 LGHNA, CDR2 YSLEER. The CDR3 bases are TGCGCCAGCAGCCGAGAGAATTCACCCCTCCACTTT. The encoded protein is CASSRENSPLHF.

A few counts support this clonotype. CDR3 loop: CASSLDRDNEQFF. The CDR3 region has the DNA TGTGCCAGCAGCTTAGACAGGGACAATGAGCAGTTCTTC. The chain couples TRBV7-8 to TRBJ2-1; possible D gene TRBD1, 6 bases. V dropped 1 base and J dropped 5 bases, with 6 bases sitting between them. The germline CDR1 and CDR2 sequences are SGHVS and FQNEAQ. The CDR3 loop spans 13 amino acids.

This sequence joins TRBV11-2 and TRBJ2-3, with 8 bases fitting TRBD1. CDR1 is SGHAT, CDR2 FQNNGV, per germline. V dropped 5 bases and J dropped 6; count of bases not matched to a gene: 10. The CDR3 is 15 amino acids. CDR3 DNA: TGTGCCAGCAGCCCTAGGACAGGGACTCGGGATACGCAGTATTTT. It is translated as CASSPRTGTRDTQYF.

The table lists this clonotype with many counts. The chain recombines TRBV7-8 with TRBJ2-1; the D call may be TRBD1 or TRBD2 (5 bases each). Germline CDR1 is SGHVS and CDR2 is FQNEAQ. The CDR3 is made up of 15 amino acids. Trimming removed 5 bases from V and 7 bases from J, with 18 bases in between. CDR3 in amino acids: CASSLRDGAGNEQFF. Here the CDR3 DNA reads TGTGCCAGCAGCCTCCGAGATGGGGCGGGTAATGAGCAGTTCTTC.

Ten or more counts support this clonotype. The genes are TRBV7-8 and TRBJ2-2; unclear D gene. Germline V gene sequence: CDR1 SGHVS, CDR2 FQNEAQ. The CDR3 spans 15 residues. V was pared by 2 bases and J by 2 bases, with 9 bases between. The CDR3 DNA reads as TGTGCCAGCAGCTTATCACGTTTCAACACCGGGGAGCTGTTTTTT. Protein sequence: CASSLSRFNTGELFF.

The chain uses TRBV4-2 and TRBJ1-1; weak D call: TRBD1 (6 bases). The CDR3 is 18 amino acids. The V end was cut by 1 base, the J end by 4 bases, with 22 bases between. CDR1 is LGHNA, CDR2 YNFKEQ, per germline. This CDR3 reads CASSQGTRRDRGGTEAFF. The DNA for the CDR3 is TGTGCCAGCAGCCAAGGAACCCGCCGGGACCGAGGGGGCACTGAAGCTTTCTTT.

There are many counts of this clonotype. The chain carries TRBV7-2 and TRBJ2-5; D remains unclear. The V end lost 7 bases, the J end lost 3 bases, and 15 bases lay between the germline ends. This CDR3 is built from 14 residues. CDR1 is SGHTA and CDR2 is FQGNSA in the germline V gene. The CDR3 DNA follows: TGTGCCAGCACCCTACAGCCGAACAAAGAGACCCAGTACTTC. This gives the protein CASTLQPNKETQYF.

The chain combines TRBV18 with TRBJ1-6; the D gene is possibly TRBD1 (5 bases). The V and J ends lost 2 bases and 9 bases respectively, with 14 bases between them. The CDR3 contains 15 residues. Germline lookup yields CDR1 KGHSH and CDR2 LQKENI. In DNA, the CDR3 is TGTGCCAGCTCACCAGGGGCAGGAGAGAGTTCACCCCTCCACTTT. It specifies CASSPGAGESSPLHF.

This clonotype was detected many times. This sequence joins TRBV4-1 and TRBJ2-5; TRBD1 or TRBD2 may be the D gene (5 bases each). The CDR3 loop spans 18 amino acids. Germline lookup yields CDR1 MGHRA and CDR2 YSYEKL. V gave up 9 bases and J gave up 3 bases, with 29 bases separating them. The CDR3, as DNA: TGCGCCAGAAGCGTTACCCGGGACCCTTTAGGGCTAGAAGAGACCCAGTACTTC. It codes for CARSVTRDPLGLEETQYF.

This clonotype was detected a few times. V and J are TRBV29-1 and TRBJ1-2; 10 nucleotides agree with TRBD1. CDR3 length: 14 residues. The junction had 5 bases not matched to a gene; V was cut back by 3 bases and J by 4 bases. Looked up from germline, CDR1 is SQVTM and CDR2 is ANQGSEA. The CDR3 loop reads CSVDPGQGSYGYTF. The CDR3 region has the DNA TGCAGCGTTGATCCGGGACAGGGGTCCTATGGCTACACCTTC. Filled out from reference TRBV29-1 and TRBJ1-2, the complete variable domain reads SAVISQKPSRDICQRGTSLTIQCQVDSQVTMMFWYRQQPGQSLTLIATANQGSEATYESGFVIDKFPISRPNLTFSTLTVSNMSPEDSSIYLCSVDPGQGSYGYTFGSGTRLTVV.

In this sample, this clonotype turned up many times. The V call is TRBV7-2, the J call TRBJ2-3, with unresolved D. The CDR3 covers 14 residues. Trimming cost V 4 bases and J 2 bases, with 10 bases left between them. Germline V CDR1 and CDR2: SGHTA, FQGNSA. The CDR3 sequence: CASSSGPTTDTQYF. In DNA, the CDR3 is TGTGCCAGCAGCTCCGGACCGACCACAGATACGCAGTATTTT.

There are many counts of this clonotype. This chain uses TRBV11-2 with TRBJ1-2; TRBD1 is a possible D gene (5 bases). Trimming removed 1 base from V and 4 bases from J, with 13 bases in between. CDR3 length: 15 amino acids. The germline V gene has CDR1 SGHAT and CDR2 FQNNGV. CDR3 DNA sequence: TGTGCCAGCAGCTTAGTTCCCCAGGGTGGCTATGGCTACACCTTC. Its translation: CASSLVPQGGYGYTF.

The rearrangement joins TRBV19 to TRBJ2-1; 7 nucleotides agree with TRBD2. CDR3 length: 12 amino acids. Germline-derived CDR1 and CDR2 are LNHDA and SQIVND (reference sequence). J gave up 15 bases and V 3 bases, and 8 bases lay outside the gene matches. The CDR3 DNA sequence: TGTGCCAGTAGTATTGGGGGAGGGGCGCGGTTCTTC. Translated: CASSIGGGARFF.

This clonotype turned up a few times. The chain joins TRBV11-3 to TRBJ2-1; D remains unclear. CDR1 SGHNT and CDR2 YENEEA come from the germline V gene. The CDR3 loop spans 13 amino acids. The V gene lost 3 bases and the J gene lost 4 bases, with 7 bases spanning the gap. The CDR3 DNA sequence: TGTGCCAGCAGCTTCGGACGGTACAATGAGCAGTTCTTC. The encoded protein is CASSFGRYNEQFF.